The text below deals with one T cell receptor beta chain. The data are from a study of cytomegalovirus exposure and HLA in healthy donors. Germline trimming cut 6 bases from V and 7 bases from J; bases unmatched to any gene: 8. Germline V gene data show CDR1 as MNHEY and CDR2 as SVGAGI. The CDR3 sequence is 15 residues long. It was with 60 Vbeta and 13 Jbeta primers that the PCR ran. Measured with immunoSEQ multiplex PCR; TCRdb has only the in-frame clones, and not every one. In the table there are 110,000 to 150,000 clones, about 76% of which are singletons. The genes are TRBV6-5 and TRBJ2-1; the match to TRBD2 covers 11 bases. The sequenced material came from PBMCs. The receptor comes from a female donor in good health and CMV-seronegative. CDR3 sequence: CASSLLAGELNEQFF. CDR3 coding DNA: TGTGCCAGCAGCTTACTAGCGGGGGAGTTGAATGAGCAGTTCTTC.